Listed below are T cell receptor beta chains from one sample, sequenced in a study of T cells after yellow fever vaccination. TCRdb re-called the 5' RACE reads with MiXCR, one entry per CDR3 protein. The sample shows 450,000 to 600,000 distinct CDR3 sequences, roughly 12% of them seen only once. This specimen was PBMCs, taken on the day of the yellow fever booster vaccination. The source of these receptors is a man in his thirties or forties who received the YFV17D yellow fever vaccine. Each CDR3 is given with its conserved first and last residue. The D gene is left open where the match is weak. Some rows have no size entry. The others give once, few or many, or a class for an expanded clone.

j_gene,v_gene,abundance,d_gene,CDR3nt,CDR3aa
TRBJ2-2,TRBV19,.,TRBD2,TGTGCCAGTAGAACGGGACTAGCGGGGGGGAACACCGGGGAGCTGTTTTTT,CASRTGLAGGNTGELFF
TRBJ1-6,TRBV5-1,few,.,TGCGCCAGCGGGGACTTCCTCTCCTATAATTCACCCCTCCACTTT,CASGDFLSYNSPLHF
TRBJ1-1,TRBV5-1,.,.,TGCGCCAGCTCCCCCGGGCACTTGAACACTGAAGCTTTCTTT,CASSPGHLNTEAFF
TRBJ2-3,TRBV7-9,few,.,TGTGCCAGCGGCCGGGGGTTAACAGATACGCAGTATTTT,CASGRGLTDTQYF
TRBJ2-3,TRBV10-3,many,.,TGTGCCATCAGTGATCAGCGGTCCACAGATACGCAGTATTTT,CAISDQRSTDTQYF
TRBJ2-3,TRBV9,.,.,TGTGCCAGCAGCGTAGCGGTTTCCACCACAGATACGCAGTATTTT,CASSVAVSTTDTQYF
TRBJ2-5,TRBV20-1,few,.,TGCAGTGCTACATTCCCCCCCCGACAGGCTCGCGTGGAGACCCAGTACTTC,CSATFPPRQARVETQYF
TRBJ2-3,TRBV6-1,many,TRBD1,TGTGCCAGCAGCCGACAGGGTGGAGATACGCAGTATTTT,CASSRQGGDTQYF
TRBJ2-3,TRBV12-3/TRBV12-4,many,.,TGTGCCAGCAGCCTTGGACTTGGCACAGATACGCAGTATTTT,CASSLGLGTDTQYF
TRBJ2-3,TRBV4-3,.,.,TGCGCCAGCAGCCAAGCCCGAAGGTCTGTCGGGACAACAGATACGCAGTATTTT,CASSQARRSVGTTDTQYF
TRBJ1-5,TRBV7-2,few,.,TGTGCCAGCAGCACCCGTTTTAACAATCAGCCCCAGCATTTT,CASSTRFNNQPQHF
TRBJ1-3,TRBV18,.,.,TGTGCCAGCTCACCACCCGCTAACTCTGGAAACACCATATATTTT,CASSPPANSGNTIYF
TRBJ2-2,TRBV6-2/TRBV6-3,few,.,TGTGCCAGCAGTTACTCGGGCACCGACGTGGTCCTGTCGAACACCGGGGAGCTGTTTTTT,CASSYSGTDVVLSNTGELFF
TRBJ2-3,TRBV7-2,few,.,TGTGCCAGCAGCGGCCCCGGGGAAGAGTACACAGATACGCAGTATTTT,CASSGPGEEYTDTQYF
TRBJ1-1,TRBV6-4,few,.,TGTGCCACCAGACAGAACGTGAACACTGAAGCTTTCTTT,CATRQNVNTEAFF
TRBJ2-7,TRBV20-1,.,TRBD1,TGCAGTGCTAGAGTGACCGGGACAGGGTCACACGAGCAGTACTTC,CSARVTGTGSHEQYF
TRBJ2-5,TRBV7-3,few,.,TGTGCCAGCAGCCAGGGGACTAACCGGTACCAAGAGACCCAGTACTTC,CASSQGTNRYQETQYF
TRBJ2-7,TRBV4-3,.,.,TGCGCCAGCAGCCAAGTAGGCGGGCCGGGGGAGCAGTACTTC,CASSQVGGPGEQYF
TRBJ1-1,TRBV6-1,.,TRBD1,TGTGCCAGCAGGCGGACAGGGGGAGGCATGAACACTGAAGCTTTCTTT,CASRRTGGGMNTEAFF
TRBJ2-5,TRBV7-9,few,.,TGTGCCAGCAGCCGTAATGGGGAGTACCAAGAGACCCAGTACTTC,CASSRNGEYQETQYF
TRBJ2-7,TRBV12-3/TRBV12-4,.,TRBD1,TGTGCCAGCAGTCCCGGGACAGGAGTTAAGCAGTACTTC,CASSPGTGVKQYF
TRBJ2-7,TRBV5-1,once,.,TGCGCCAGCAGCTTGATAGGGGTCCCCTACGAGCAGTACTTC,CASSLIGVPYEQYF
TRBJ2-1,TRBV6-5,.,TRBD2,TGTGCCAGCAGTTATGGGACCGGGACTAGCGGGATCGATGAGCAGTTCTTC,CASSYGTGTSGIDEQFF
TRBJ2-3,TRBV20-1,few,TRBD2,TGCAGTGCTAGAGAGGCTAGCGGGAGTTGGGATACGCAGTATTTT,CSAREASGSWDTQYF
TRBJ2-2,TRBV6-1,few,TRBD1,TGTGCCAGCAGACCTCTTGGACAGGGTGGCGCCGGGGAGCTGTTTTTT,CASRPLGQGGAGELFF
TRBJ2-2,TRBV5-1,.,.,TGCGCCAGCAGTACCGGGGCGGGAATGGAGGCCGGGGAGCTGTTTTTT,CASSTGAGMEAGELFF
TRBJ2-5,TRBV20-1,.,.,TGCAGTGCTAGAGTTATAGTATACAGCGCAGGACAAGAGACCCAGTACTTC,CSARVIVYSAGQETQYF
TRBJ2-2,TRBV12-3/TRBV12-4,few,.,TGTGCCAGCAGGTTCAGGGGGAACACCGGGGAGCTGTTTTTT,CASRFRGNTGELFF
TRBJ1-6,TRBV5-1,.,.,TGCGCCAGCAGCTTGGGAACGATTGTCTATAATTCACCCCTCCACTTT,CASSLGTIVYNSPLHF
TRBJ1-2,TRBV6-1,.,.,TGTGCCAGCAGCCCTACCAGGAGGACGGGCTATGGCTACACCTTC,CASSPTRRTGYGYTF
TRBJ1-4,TRBV9,.,TRBD1,TGTGCCAGCAGCGCGGGACAGTTTGCAACTAATGAAAAACTGTTTTTT,CASSAGQFATNEKLFF
TRBJ2-5,TRBV4-3,few,TRBD1,TGCGCCAGCAGCCAAGATCTCTGGACAGGGTATGCGGCCCAGTACTTC,CASSQDLWTGYAAQYF
TRBJ2-1,TRBV4-2,.,.,TGTGCCAGCAGCCAAGAATCGGGGCAGAGGTATGAGCAGTTCTTC,CASSQESGQRYEQFF
TRBJ2-7,TRBV2,few,TRBD1,TGTGCCAGCAGTAGCCCGGGACAGGGTAAACCCGAGCAGTACTTC,CASSSPGQGKPEQYF
TRBJ2-3,TRBV10-1,.,.,TGCGCCAGCAGTGATGGTGGCACAGATACGCAGTATTTT,CASSDGGTDTQYF
TRBJ2-1,TRBV28,few,TRBD2,TGTGCCAGCATCAGTAAGCGGGAGCGGTCCAATGAGCAGTTCTTC,CASISKRERSNEQFF
TRBJ2-1,TRBV10-3,few,.,TGTGCCATCAGTGGGGACTTCAACAATGAGCAGTTCTTC,CAISGDFNNEQFF
TRBJ2-3,TRBV19,.,.,TGTGCCAGTAGGGTGACTAGTTCTATCGATACGCAGTATTTT,CASRVTSSIDTQYF
TRBJ2-3,TRBV20-1,.,TRBD2,TGCAGTGCGACCCTAGCGGGAGGGACAGATACGCAGTATTTT,CSATLAGGTDTQYF
TRBJ1-5,TRBV7-2,few,TRBD1,TGTGCCAGCAGCTTAGCCCCGGGACAGAGCCAGCCCCAGCATTTT,CASSLAPGQSQPQHF
TRBJ2-3,TRBV5-1,.,TRBD2,TGCGCCAGCAGCTCCCCGAGCGGGAGGAACGAGAATACGCAGTATTTT,CASSSPSGRNENTQYF
TRBJ2-1,TRBV12-5,.,TRBD2,TGTGCTAGTGGTACTCAAGCGGGGGTATACAATGAGCAGTTCTTC,CASGTQAGVYNEQFF
TRBJ2-2,TRBV27,.,TRBD2,TGTGCCAGCAGTTTTTTGACTAGCGGGAGCCCGGCGTATGCCGGGGAGCTGTTTTTT,CASSFLTSGSPAYAGELFF
TRBJ2-7,TRBV7-2,.,.,TGTGCCAGCAGCTCCAGGGCAGGGACGTACGAGCAGTACTTC,CASSSRAGTYEQYF
TRBJ2-1,TRBV12-3/TRBV12-4,few,TRBD1,TGTGCCAGCAGTATCCTCGGGACAGGCGTGCTCTTC,CASSILGTGVLF
TRBJ2-5,TRBV15,.,.,TGTGCCACCAGCACCTGGGACTTTCTTGAGACCCAGTACTTC,CATSTWDFLETQYF
TRBJ2-2,TRBV27,.,TRBD2,TGTGCCAGCAGTTACGGACTAGCGGGAGGAGAAACCGGGGAGCTGTTTTTT,CASSYGLAGGETGELFF
TRBJ2-1,TRBV10-3,.,.,TGTGCCATCAGGGACGGATCCAGCTCCTACAATGAGCAGTTCTTC,CAIRDGSSSYNEQFF
TRBJ1-3,TRBV12-3/TRBV12-4,many,.,TGTGCCAGCGAGAGACGGGGATCTGGAAACACCATATATTTT,CASERRGSGNTIYF
TRBJ1-1,TRBV3-1,few,.,TGTGCCAGCAGCCCCCCTACGGCTGAAGCTTTCTTT,CASSPPTAEAFF
TRBJ1-1,TRBV27,.,.,TGTGCCAGCAGTCCGGCGGACAGTGGTTATAGGAACACTGAAGCTTTCTTT,CASSPADSGYRNTEAFF
TRBJ2-2,TRBV18,few,TRBD2,TGTGCCAGCTCACCTAGGACAAGTCTAGCGGGAGACCACACCGGGGAGCTGTTTTTT,CASSPRTSLAGDHTGELFF
TRBJ2-1,TRBV6-5,.,.,TGTGCCAGCAGCCTAAAGGGTGAGCAGTTCTTC,CASSLKGEQFF
TRBJ2-7,TRBV12-3/TRBV12-4,many,TRBD2,TGTGCCAGCAGTTTAAGTAGCGGGAGCTCCTACGAGCAGTACTTC,CASSLSSGSSYEQYF